This T cell receptor (beta chain) was sequenced during a study of cytomegalovirus exposure and HLA in healthy donors. The study, taken as a whole, reports: In an earlier analysis, most TCR beta V segments were productive about 87% or about 30% of the time. Later analysis identified several of the most significant clusters that appeared linked to common viral pathogens.

Use of 60 Vbeta and 13 Jbeta primers characterized the PCR. Clones were read by immunoSEQ multiplex PCR, and TCRdb kept only the in-frame ones, dropping some. This table holds approximately 120,000 clones, about 81% found once. Donors sampled were nominally healthy, though unrecorded immune exposures were likely. With respect to this clone: The antigen is not known.

This TCR came from a woman younger than 45 in good health and CMV-seronegative. The sequenced sample was PBMCs.

Written as DNA, the CDR3 is TGTGCCAGCAGTGCCCAGACAGTCAGTGAGCAGTTCTTC. Translated, it gives CASSAQTVSEQFF. V is TRBV2 and J is TRBJ2-1; TRBD1 might be the D (5 bases). CDR1 SNHLY and CDR2 FYNNEI come from the germline V gene. Deletions cut 4 bases from V and 9 bases from J, with 13 bases between. The CDR3 has 13 residues.